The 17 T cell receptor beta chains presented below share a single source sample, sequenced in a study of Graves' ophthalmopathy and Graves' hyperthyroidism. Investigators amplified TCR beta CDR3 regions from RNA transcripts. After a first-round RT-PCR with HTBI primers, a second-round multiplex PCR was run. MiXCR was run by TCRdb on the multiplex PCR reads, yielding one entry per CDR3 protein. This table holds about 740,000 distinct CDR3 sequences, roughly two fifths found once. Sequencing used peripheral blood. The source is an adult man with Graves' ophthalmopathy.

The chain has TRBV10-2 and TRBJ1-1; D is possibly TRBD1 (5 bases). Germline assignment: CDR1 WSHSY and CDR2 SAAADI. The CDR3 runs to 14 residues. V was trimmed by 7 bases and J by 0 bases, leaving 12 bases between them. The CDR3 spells CASTVRDMNTEAFF. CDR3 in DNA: TGCGCCAGCACGGTCAGGGATATGAACACTGAAGCTTTCTTT.

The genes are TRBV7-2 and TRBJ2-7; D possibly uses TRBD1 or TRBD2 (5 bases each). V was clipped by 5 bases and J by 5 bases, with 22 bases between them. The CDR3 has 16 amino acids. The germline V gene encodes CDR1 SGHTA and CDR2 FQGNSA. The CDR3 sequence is CASSQDPGPLGNEQYF. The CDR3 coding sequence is TGTGCCAGCAGCCAAGATCCGGGACCGCTCGGGAACGAGCAGTACTTC.

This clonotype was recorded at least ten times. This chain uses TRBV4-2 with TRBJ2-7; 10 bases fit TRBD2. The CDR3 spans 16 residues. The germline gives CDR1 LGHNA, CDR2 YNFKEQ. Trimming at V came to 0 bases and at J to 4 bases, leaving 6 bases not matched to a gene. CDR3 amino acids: CASSQDQAGGLYEQYF. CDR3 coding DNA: TGTGCCAGCAGCCAAGATCAAGCGGGGGGGCTGTACGAGCAGTACTTC.

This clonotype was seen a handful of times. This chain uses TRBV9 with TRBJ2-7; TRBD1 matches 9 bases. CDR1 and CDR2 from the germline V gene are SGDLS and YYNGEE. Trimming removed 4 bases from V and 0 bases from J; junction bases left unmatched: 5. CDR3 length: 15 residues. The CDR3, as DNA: TGTGCCAGCAGCCCCGGGACAGGGACCTCCTACGAGCAGTACTTC. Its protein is CASSPGTGTSYEQYF.

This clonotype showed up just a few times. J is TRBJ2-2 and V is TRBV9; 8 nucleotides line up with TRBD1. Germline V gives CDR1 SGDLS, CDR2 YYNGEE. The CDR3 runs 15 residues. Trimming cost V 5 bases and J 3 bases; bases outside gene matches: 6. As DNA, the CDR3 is TGTGCCAGCAGTGACAGGGGTACGGACACCGGGGAGCTGTTTTTT. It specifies CASSDRGTDTGELFF.

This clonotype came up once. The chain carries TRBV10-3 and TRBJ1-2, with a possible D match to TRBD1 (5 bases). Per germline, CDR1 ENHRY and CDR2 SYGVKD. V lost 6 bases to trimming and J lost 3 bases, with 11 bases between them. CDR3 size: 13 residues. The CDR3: CAIRDQGHYGYTF. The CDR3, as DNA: TGTGCCATCAGGGACCAGGGCCACTATGGCTACACCTTC.

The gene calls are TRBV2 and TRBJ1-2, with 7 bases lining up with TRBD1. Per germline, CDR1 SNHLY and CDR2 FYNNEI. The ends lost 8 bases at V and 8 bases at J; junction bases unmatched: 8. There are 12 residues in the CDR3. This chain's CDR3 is CASARQGGGYTF. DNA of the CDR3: TGTGCCAGCGCCAGACAGGGAGGCGGCTACACCTTC.

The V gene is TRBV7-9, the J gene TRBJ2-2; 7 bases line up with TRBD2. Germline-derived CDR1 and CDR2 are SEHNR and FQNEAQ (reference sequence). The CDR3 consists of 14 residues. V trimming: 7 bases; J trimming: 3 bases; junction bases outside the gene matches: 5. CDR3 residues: CASNGREDTGELFF. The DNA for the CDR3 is TGTGCCAGCAATGGGAGGGAAGACACCGGGGAGCTGTTTTTT.

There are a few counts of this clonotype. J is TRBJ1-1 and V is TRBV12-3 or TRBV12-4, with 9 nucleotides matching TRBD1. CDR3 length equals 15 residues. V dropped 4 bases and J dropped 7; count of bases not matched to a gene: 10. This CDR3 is CASSSRPDRGGEAFF. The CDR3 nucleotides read TGTGCCAGCAGTTCCAGGCCGGACAGGGGTGGTGAAGCTTTCTTT.

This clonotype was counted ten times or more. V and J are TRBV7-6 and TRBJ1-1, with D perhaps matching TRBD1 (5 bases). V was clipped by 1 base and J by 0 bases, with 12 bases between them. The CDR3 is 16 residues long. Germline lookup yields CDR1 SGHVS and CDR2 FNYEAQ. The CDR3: CASSLDGGFMNTEAFF. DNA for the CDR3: TGTGCCAGCAGCTTAGATGGGGGGTTCATGAACACTGAAGCTTTCTTT.

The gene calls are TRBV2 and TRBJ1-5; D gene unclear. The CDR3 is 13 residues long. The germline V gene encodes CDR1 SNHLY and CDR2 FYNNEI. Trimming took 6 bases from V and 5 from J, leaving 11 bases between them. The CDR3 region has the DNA TGTGCCAGCAGCACGAATCAGTATCAGCCCCAGCATTTT. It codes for CASSTNQYQPQHF. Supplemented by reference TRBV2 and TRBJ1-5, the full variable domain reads EPEVTQTPSHQVTQMGQEVILRCVPISNHLYFYWYRQILGQKVEFLVSFYNNEISEKSEIFDDQFSVERPDGSNFTLKIRSTKLEDSAMYFCASSTNQYQPQHFGDGTRLSIL.

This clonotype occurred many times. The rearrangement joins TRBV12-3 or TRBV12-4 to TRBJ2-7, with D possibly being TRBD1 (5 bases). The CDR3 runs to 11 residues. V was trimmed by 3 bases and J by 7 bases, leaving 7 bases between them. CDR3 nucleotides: TGTGCCAGCAGTTTGACAGTAGAGCAGTACTTC. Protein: CASSLTVEQYF.

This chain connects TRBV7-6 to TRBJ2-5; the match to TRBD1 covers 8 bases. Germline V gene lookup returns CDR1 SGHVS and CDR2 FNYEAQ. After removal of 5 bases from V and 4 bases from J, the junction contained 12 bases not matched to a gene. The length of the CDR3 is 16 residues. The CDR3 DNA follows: TGTGCCAGCAGCCAAGTTGCCGGGACAGGTGGAGAGACCCAGTACTTC. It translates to CASSQVAGTGGETQYF.

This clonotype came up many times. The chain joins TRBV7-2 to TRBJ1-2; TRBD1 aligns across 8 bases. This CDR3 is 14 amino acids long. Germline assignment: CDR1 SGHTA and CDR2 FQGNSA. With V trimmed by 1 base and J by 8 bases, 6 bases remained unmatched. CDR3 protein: CASSLGGQGEGYTF. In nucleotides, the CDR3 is TGTGCCAGCAGCTTAGGCGGACAGGGCGAGGGCTACACCTTC.

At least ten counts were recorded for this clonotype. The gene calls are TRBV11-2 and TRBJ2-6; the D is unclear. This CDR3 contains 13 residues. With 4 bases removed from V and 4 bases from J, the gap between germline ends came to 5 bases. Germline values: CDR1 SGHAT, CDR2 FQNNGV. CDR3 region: CASSSWGANVLTF. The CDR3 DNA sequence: TGTGCCAGCAGCTCCTGGGGGGCCAACGTCCTGACTTTC. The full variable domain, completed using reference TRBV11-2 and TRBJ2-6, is EAGVAQSPRYKIIEKRQSVAFWCNPISGHATLYWYQQILGQGPKLLIQFQNNGVVDDSQLPKDRFSAERLKGVDSTLKIQPAKLEDSAVYLCASSSWGANVLTFGAGSRLTVL.

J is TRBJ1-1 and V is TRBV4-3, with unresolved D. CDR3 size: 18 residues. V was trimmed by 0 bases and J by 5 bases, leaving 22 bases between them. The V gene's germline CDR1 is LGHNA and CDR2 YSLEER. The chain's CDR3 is CASSQDSGSPSPRTEAFF. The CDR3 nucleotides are TGCGCCAGCAGCCAAGACTCGGGCAGCCCCTCCCCTAGGACTGAAGCTTTCTTT.

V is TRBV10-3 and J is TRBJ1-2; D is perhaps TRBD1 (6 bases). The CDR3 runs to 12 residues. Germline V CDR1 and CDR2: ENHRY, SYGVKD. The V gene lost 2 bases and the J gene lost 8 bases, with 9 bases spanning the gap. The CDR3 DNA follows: TGTGCCATCAGTGAGGGGGGCAACGGCTACACCTTC. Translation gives CAISEGGNGYTF.